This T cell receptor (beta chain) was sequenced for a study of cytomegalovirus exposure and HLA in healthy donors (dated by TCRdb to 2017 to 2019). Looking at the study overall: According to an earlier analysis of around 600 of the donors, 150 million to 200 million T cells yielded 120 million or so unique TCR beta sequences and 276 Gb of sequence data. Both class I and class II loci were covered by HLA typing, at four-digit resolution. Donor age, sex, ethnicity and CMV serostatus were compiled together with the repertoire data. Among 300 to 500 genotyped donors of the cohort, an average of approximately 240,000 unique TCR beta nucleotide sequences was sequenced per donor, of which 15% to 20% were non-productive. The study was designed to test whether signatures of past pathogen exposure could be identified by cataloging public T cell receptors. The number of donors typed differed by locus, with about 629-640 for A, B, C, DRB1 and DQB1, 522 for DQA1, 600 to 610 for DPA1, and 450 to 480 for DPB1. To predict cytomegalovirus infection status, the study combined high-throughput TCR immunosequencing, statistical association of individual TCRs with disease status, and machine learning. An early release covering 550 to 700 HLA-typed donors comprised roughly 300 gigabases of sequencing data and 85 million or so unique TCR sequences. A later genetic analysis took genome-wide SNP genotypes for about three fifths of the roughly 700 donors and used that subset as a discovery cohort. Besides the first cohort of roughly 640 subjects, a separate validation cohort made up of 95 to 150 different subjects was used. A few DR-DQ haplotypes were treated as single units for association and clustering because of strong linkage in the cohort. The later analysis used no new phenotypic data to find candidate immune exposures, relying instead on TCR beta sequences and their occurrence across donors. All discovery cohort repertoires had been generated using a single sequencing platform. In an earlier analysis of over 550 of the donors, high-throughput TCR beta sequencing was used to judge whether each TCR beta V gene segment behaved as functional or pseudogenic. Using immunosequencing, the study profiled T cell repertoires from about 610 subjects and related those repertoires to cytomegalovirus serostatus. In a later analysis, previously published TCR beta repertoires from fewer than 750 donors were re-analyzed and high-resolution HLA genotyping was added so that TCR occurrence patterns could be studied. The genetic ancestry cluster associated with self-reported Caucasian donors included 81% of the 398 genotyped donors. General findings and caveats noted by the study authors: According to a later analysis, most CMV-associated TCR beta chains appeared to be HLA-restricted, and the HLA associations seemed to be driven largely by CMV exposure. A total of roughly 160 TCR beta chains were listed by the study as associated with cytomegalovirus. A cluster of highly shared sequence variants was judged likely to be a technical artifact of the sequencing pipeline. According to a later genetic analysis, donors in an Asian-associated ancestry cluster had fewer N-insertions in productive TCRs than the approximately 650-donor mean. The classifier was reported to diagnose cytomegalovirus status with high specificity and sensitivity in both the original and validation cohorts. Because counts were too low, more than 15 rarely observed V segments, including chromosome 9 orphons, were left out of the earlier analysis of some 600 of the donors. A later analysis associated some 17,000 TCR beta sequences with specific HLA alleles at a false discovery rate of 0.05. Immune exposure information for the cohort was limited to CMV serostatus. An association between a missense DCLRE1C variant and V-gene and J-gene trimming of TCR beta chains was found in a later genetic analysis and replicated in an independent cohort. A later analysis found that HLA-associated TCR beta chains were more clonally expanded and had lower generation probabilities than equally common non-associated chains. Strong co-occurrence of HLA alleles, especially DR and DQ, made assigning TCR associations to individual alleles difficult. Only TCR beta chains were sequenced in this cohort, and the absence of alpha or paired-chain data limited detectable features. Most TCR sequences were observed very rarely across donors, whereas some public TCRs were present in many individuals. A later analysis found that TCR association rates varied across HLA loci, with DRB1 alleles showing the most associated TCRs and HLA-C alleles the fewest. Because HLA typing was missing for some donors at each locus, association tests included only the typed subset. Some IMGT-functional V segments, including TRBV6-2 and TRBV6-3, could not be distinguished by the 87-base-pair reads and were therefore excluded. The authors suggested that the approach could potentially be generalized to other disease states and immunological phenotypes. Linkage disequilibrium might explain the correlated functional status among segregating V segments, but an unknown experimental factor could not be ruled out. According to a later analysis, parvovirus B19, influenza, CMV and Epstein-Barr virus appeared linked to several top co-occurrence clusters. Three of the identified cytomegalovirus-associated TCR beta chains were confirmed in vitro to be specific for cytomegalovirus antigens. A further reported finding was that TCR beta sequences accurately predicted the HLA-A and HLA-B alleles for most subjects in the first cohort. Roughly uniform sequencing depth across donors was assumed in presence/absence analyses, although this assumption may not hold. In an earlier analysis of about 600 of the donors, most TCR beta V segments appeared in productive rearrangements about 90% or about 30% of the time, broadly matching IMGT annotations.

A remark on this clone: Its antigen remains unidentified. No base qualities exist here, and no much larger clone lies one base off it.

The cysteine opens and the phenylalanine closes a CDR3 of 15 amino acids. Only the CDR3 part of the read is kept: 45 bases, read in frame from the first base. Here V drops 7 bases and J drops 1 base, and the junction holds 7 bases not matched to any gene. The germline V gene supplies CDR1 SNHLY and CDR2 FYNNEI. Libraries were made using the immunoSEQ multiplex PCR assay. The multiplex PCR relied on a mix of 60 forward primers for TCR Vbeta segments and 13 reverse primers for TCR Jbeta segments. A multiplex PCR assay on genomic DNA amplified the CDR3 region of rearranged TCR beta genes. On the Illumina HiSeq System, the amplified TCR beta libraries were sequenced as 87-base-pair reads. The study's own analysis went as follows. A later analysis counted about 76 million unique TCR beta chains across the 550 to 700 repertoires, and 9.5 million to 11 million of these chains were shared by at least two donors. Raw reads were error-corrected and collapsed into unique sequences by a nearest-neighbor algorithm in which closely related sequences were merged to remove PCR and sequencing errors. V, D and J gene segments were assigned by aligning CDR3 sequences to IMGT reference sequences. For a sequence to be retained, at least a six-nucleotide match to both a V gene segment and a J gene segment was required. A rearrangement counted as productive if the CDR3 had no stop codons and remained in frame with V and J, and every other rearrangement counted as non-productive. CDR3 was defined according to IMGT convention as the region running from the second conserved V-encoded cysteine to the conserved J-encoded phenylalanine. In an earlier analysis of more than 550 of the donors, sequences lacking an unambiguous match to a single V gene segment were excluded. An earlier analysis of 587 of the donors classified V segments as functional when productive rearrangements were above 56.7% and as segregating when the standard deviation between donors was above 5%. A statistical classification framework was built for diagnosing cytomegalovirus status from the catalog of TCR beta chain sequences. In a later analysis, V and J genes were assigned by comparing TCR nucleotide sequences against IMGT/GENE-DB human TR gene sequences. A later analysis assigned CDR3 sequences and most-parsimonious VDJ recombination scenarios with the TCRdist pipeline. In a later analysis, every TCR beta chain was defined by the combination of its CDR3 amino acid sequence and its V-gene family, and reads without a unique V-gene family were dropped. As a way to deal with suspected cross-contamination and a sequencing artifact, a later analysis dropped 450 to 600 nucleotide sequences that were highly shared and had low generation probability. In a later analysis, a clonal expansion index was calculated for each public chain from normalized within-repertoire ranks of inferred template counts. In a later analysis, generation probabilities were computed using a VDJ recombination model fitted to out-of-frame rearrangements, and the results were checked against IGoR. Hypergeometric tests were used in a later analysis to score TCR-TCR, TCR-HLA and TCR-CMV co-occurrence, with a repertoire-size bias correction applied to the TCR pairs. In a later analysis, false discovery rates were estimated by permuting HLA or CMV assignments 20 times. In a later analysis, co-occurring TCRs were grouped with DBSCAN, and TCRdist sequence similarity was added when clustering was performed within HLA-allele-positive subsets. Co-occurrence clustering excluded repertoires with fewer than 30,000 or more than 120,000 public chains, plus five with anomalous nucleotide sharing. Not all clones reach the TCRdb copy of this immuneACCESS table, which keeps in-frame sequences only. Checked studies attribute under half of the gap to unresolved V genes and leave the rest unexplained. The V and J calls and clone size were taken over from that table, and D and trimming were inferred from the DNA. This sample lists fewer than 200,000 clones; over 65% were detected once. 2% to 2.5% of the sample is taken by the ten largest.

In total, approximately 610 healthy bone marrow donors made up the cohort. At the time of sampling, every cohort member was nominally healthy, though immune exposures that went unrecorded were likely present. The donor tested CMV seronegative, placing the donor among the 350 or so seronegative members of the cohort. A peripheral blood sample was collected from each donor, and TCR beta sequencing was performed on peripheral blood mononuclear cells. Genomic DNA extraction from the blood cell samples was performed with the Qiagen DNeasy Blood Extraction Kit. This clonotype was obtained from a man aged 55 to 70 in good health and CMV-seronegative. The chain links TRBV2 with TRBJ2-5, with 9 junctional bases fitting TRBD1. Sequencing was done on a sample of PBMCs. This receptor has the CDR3 CASNLDRGFQETQYF. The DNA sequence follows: TGTGCCAGCAACTTAGACAGGGGGTTCCAAGAGACCCAGTACTTC.